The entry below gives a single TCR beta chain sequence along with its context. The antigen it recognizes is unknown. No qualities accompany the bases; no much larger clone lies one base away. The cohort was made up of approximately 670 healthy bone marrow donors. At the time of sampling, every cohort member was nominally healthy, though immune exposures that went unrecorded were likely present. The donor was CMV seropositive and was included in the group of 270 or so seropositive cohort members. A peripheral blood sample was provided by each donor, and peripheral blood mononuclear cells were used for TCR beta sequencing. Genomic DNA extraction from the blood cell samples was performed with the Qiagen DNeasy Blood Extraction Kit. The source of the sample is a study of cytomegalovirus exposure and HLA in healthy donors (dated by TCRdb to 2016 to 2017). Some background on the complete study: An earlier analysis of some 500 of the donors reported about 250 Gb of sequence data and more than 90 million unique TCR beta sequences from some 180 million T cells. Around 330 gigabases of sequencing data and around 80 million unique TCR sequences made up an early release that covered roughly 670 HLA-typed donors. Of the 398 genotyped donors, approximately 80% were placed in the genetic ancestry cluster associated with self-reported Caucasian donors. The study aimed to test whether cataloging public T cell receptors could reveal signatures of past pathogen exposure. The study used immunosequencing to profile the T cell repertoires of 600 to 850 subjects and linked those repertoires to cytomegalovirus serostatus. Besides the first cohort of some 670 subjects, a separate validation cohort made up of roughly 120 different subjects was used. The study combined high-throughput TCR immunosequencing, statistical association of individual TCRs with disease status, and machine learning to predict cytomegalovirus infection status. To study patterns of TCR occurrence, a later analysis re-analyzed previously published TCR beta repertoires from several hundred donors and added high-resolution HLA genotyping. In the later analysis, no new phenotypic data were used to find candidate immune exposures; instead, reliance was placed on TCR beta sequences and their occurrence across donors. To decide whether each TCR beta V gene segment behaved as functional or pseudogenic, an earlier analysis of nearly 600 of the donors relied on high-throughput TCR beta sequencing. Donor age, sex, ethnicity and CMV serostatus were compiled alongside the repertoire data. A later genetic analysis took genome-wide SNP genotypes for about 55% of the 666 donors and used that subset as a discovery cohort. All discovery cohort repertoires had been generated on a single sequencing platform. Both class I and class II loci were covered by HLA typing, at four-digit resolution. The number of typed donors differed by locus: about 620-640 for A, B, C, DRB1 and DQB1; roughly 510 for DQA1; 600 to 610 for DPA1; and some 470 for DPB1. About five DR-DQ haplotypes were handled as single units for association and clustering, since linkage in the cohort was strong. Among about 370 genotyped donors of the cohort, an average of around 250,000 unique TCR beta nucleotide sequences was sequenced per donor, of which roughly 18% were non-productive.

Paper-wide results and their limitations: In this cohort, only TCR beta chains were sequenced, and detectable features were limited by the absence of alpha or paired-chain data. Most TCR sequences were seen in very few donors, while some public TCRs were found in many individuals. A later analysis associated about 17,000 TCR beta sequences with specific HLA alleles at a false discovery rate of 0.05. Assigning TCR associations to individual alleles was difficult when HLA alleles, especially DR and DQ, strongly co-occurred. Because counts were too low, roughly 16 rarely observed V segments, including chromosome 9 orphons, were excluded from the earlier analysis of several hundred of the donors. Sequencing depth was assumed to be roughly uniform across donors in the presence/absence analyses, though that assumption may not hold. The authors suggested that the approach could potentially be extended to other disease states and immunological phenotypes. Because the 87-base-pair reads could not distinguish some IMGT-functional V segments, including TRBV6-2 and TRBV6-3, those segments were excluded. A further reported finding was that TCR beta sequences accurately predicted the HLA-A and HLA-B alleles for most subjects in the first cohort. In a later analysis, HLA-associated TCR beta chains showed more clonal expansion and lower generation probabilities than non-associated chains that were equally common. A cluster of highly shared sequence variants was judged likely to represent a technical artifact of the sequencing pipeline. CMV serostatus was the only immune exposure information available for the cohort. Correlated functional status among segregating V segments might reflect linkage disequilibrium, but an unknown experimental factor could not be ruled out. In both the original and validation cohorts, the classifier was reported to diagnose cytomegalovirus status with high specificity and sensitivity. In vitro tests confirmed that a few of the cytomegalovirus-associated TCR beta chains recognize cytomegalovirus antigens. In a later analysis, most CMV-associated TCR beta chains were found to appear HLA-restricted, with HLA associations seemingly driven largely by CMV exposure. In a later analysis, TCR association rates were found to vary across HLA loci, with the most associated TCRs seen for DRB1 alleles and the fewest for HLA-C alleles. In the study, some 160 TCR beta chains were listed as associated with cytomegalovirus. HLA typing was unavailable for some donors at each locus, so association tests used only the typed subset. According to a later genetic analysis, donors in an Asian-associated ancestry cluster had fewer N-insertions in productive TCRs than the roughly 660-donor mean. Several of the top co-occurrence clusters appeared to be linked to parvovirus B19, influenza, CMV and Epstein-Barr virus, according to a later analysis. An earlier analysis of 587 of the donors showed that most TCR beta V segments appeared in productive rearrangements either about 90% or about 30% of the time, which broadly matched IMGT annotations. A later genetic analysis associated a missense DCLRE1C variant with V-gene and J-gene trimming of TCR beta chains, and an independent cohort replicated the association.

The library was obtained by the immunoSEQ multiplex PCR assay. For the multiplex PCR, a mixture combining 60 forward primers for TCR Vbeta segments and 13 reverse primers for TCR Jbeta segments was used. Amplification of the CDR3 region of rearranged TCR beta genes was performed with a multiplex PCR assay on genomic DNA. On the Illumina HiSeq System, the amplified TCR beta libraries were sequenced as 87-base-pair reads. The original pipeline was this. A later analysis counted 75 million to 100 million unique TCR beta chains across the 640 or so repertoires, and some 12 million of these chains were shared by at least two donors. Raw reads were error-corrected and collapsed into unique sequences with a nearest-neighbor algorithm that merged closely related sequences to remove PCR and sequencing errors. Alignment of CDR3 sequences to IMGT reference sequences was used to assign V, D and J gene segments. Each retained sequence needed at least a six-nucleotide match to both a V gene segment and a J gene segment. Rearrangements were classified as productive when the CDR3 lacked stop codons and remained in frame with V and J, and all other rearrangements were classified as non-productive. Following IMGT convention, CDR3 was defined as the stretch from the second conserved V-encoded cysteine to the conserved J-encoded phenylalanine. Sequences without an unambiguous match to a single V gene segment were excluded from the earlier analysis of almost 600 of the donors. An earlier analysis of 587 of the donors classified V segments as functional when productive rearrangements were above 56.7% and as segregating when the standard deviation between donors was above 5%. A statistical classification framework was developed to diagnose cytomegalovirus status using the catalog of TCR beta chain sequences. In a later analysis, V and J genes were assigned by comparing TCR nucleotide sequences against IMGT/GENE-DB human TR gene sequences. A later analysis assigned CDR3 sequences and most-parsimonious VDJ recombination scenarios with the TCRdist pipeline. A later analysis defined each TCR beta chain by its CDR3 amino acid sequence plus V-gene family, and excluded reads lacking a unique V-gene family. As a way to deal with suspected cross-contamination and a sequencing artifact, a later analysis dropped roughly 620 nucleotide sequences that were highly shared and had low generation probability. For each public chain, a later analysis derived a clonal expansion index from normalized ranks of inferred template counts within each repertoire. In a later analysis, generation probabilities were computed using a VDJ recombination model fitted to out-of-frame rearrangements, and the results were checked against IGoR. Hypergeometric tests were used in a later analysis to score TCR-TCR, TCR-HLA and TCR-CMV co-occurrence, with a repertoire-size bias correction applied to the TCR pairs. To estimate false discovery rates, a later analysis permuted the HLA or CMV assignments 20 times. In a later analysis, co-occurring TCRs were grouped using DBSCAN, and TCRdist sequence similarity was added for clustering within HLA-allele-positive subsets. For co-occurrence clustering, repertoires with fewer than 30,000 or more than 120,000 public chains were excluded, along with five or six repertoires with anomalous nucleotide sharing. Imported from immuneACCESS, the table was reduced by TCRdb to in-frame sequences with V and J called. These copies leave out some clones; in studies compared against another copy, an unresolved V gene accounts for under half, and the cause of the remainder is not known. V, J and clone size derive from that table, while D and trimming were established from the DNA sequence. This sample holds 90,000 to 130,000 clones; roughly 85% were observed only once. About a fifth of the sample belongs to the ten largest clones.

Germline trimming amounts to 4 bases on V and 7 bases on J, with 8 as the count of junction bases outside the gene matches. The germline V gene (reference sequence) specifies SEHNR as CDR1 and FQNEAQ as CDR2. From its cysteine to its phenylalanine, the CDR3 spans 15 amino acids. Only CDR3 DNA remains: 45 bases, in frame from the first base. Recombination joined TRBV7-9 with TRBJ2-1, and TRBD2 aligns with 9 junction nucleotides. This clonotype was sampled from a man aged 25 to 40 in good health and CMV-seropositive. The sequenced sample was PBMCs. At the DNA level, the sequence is TGTGCCAGCAGCTCAGTCCGGACTAGCGTTAATGAGCAGTTCTTC. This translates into CASSSVRTSVNEQFF.